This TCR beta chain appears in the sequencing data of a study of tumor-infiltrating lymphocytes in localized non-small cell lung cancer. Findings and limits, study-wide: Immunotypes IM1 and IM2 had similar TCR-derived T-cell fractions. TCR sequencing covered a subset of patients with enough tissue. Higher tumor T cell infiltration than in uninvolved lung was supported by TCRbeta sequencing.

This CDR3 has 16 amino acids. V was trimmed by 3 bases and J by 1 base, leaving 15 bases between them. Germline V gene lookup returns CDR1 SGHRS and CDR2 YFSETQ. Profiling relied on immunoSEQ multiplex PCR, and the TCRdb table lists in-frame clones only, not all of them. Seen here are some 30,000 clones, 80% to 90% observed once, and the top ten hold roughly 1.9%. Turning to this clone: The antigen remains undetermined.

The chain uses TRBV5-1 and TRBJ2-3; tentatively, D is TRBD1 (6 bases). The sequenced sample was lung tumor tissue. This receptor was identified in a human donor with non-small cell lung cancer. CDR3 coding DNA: TGCGCCAGCAGCTGGACCGGGACAACGGGCACAGATACGCAGTATTTT. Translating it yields CASSWTGTTGTDTQYF.